A single sample is the source of the 11 T cell receptor beta chains below, sequenced in a study of early T cells in non-severe SARS-CoV-2 infection. TCRdb passed the 5' RACE reads through MiXCR, listing each CDR3 protein once. The repertoire includes fewer than 75,000 distinct CDR3 sequences, roughly 18% of them detected once, and roughly 9% sits in the top ten. The specimen was whole blood, collected at baseline. Receptors originate from an adult who was a healthcare worker with PCR-confirmed SARS-CoV-2 infection or an uninfected control (not recorded which).

This clonotype appeared many times. This chain links TRBV20-1 with TRBJ2-7, with D maybe TRBD2 (5 bases). The CDR3 totals 14 residues. Germline V gene data show CDR1 as DFQATT and CDR2 as SNEGSKA (reference sequence). V was cut by 6 bases and J by 2 bases, with 17 bases left in between. The CDR3 coding sequence is TGCAGTGCCGGCTCCCCAGCGGCCCCCTACGAGCAGTACTTC. It is translated as CSAGSPAAPYEQYF.

This chain connects TRBV7-2 to TRBJ2-5; D gene ambiguous. CDR3 size: 14 residues. V shed 1 base and J shed 5 bases, with 11 bases lying between them. Germline V gene data show CDR1 as SGHTA and CDR2 as FQGNSA. The CDR3 sequence: CASSLDLRWETQYF. The CDR3 coding sequence is TGTGCCAGCAGCTTAGATTTGAGATGGGAGACCCAGTACTTC.

This clonotype was observed a few times. J is TRBJ1-4 and V is TRBV11-2, with 7 nucleotides matching TRBD1. J was trimmed by 6 bases and V by 5 bases; bases with no gene match: 9. Germline loops: CDR1 SGHAT, CDR2 FQNNGV. The length of the CDR3 is 15 residues. CDR3 sequence (DNA): TGTGCCAGCAGCCCTTTAGGGGGCTCGGATGAAAAACTGTTTTTT. Residues: CASSPLGGSDEKLFF.

V gene TRBV27 combines with J gene TRBJ2-7; 7 nucleotides line up with TRBD1. The CDR3 is 15 residues long. CDR1 is MNHEY, CDR2 SMNVEV, per germline (reference sequence). Trimming at V came to 5 bases and at J to 5 bases, leaving 12 bases not matched to a gene. The CDR3 spells CASSGATTGLNEQYF. CDR3 nucleotides: TGTGCCAGCAGTGGGGCGACGACAGGGCTAAACGAGCAGTACTTC.

The rearrangement joins TRBV25-1 to TRBJ2-3; D might be TRBD2 (5 bases). There are 16 residues in the CDR3. V was shortened by 4 bases and J by 5 bases, with 19 bases between the two germline ends. CDR1 is MGHDK and CDR2 is SYGVNS in the germline V gene. The CDR3 coding sequence is TGTGCCAGCAGTGCGACCTGGGCCCGGAGCGGAGATACGCAGTATTTT. Amino acid sequence: CASSATWARSGDTQYF.

This clonotype has at least ten counts. This chain connects TRBV2 to TRBJ1-5, with no clear D. Germline loops: CDR1 SNHLY, CDR2 FYNNEI. Trimming stripped 5 bases from V and 1 base from J, with 12 bases between. The CDR3 spans 15 residues. The chain's CDR3 is CASSTYRGSNQPQHF. CDR3 DNA sequence: TGTGCCAGCAGTACCTACCGAGGGAGCAATCAGCCCCAGCATTTT.

The chain links TRBV27 to TRBJ1-2; D perhaps matches TRBD1 (5 bases). Trimming shortened V by 3 bases and J by 4 bases, and 12 bases separated the two germline ends. Germline V gene sequence: CDR1 MNHEY, CDR2 SMNVEV (reference sequence). The CDR3 spans 14 residues. DNA for the CDR3: TGTGCCAGCAGTTTGAGGCAGGGAGGCTATGGCTACACCTTC. Amino acids: CASSLRQGGYGYTF.

This chain links TRBV19 with TRBJ2-2; TRBD2 might be the D (5 bases). V was trimmed by 2 bases and J by 4 bases, leaving 11 bases between them. From germline, CDR1 is LNHDA and CDR2 SQIVND (reference sequence). This CDR3 contains 15 residues. The CDR3 is CASSIKDSSTGELFF. CDR3 nucleotides: TGTGCCAGTAGTATAAAGGACTCTAGCACCGGGGAGCTGTTTTTT.

This clonotype came up a few times. The chain employs TRBV15 and TRBJ2-3; D tentatively reads TRBD1 or TRBD2 (5 bases each). The germline V and J ends were trimmed by 3 bases and 6 bases, with 13 bases remaining between them. Looked up from germline, CDR1 is LNHNV and CDR2 is YYDKDF (reference sequence). This CDR3 contains 14 residues. The chain's CDR3 is CATSSMGEGDTQYF. DNA for the CDR3: TGTGCCACCAGCAGCATGGGGGAAGGGGATACGCAGTATTTT.

The CDR3 is CASRGGSNYGYTF. The CDR3 DNA is TGTGCCAGCCGAGGGGGTTCTAACTATGGCTACACCTTC. This chain uses TRBV5-8 with TRBJ1-2, with D maybe TRBD1 (6 bases). The CDR3 is 13 residues long. Trimming removed 7 bases from V and 0 bases from J, with 10 bases in between. Germline V lookup: CDR1 SGHTS, CDR2 YDEGEE.

By proportion, this clonotype is medium-sized. J is TRBJ1-6 and V is TRBV7-9; TRBD1 might be the D (6 bases). CDR1 is SEHNR and CDR2 is FQNEAQ in the germline V gene (reference sequence). This CDR3 region has 14 residues. Trimming removed 6 bases from V and 6 bases from J, with 12 bases in between. The CDR3 DNA is TGTGCCAGCAGTACAGGGTTTTCTAATTCACCCCTCCACTTT. The encoded protein is CASSTGFSNSPLHF. The whole variable domain, remainder taken from reference TRBV7-9 and TRBJ1-6, is DTGVSQNPRHKITKRGQNVTFRCDPISEHNRLYWYRQTLGQGPEFLTYFQNEAQLEKSRLLSDRFSAERPKGSFSTLEIQRTEQGDSAMYLCASSTGFSNSPLHFGNGTRLTVT.